In this sample, the clone carrying this T cell receptor (beta chain) turned up a few times. Its antigen remains unknown. The data derive from a study of T cells in Graves' hyperthyroidism and ophthalmopathy. Diagnoses rested on clinical symptoms, serum thyroxine and TRAb, thyroid ultrasound and orbital computed tomography. Amplified regions were TCR beta CDR3 sequences from RNA transcripts. The TCR CDR3 first-round RT-PCR relied on the HTBI primer set. TCRdb passed the multiplex PCR reads through MiXCR, listing each CDR3 protein once. The sample contains more than 350,000 distinct CDR3 sequences, about 16% of which appear only once. Findings and limits, study-wide: For ophthalmopathy, model prediction preceded onset by a median about six months. Blood also showed most of the thyroid clonotypes that were expanded above 0.001.

V was pared by 9 bases and J by 7 bases, with 13 bases of the junction left unmatched. Germline CDR1 reads MDHEN; CDR2 reads SYDVKM. The CDR3 is 14 residues long. This clonotype was sampled from a woman between 55 and 75 years old with Graves' ophthalmopathy. V is TRBV28 and J is TRBJ2-7; 9 nucleotides align to TRBD1. Sequences were obtained from blood. For the CDR3, the DNA is TGTGCCAGTTGGGGACAGGGTCAGAGAAGGGAGCAGTACTTC. Its translation: CASWGQGQRREQYF.